These T cell receptor beta chains were read from a single sample in a study of cytomegalovirus exposure and HLA in healthy donors. The protocol was immunoSEQ multiplex PCR, while the TCRdb copy is restricted to in-frame clones and leaves out a portion. This sample carries 90,000 to 120,000 clones, roughly 80% of them seen once, and the ten largest clones take approximately 2.1%. Material for sequencing was PBMCs. The receptors stem from a man aged 30 to 45 in good health and CMV-seronegative. Each CDR3 is given with its conserved first and last residue. The D gene is left open where the match is weak. Clone sizes are given selectively: once, few, many, or a class where the clone is expanded.

16,TRBJ2-2,TRBV11-2,-,-,TGTGCCAGCAGCTTAGGTCCAGGGACTTACACCGGGGAGCTGTTTTTT,CASSLGPGTYTGELFF
15,TRBJ2-7,TRBV9,-,TRBD2,TGTGCCAGCAGCGCCGGGACTAGCGGGAGGAACGAGCAGTACTTC,CASSAGTSGRNEQYF
16,TRBJ2-1,TRBV11-2,once,-,TGTGCCAGCAGCTTAGGGACGCTTGGGGGGACCAATGAGCAGTTCTTC,CASSLGTLGGTNEQFF
12,TRBJ1-1,TRBV2,few,-,TGTGCCAGCAGTGAGACCGGGAATCTGGCTTTCTTT,CASSETGNLAFF
14,TRBJ2-4,TRBV6-1,-,TRBD2,TGTGCCAGCAGTGAAGATAGGCGGGGGTACATTCAGTACTTC,CASSEDRRGYIQYF
13,TRBJ2-5,TRBV6-5,once,-,TGTGCCAGCAGGCCCGCGTACCAAGAGACCCAGTACTTC,CASRPAYQETQYF
14,TRBJ2-5,TRBV6-1,-,-,TGTGCCAGCGGGGGCGGCAGGGATCCGGAGACCCAGTACTTC,CASGGGRDPETQYF
13,TRBJ2-7,TRBV27,-,-,TGTGCCAGCCGCGGGACAGCTTCCTACGAGCAGTACTTC,CASRGTASYEQYF
13,TRBJ1-2,TRBV28,-,TRBD1,TGTGCCAGCAGTGGAGGGGGCTGGTATGGCTACACCTTC,CASSGGGWYGYTF
14,TRBJ1-2,TRBV7-8,once,-,TGTGCCAGCACGGTACGGACTTTAAACTATGGCTACACCTTC,CASTVRTLNYGYTF
13,TRBJ2-7,TRBV4-1,-,-,TGCGCCAGCAGCCAAGGGACAGAGTACGAGCAGTACTTC,CASSQGTEYEQYF
15,TRBJ2-5,TRBV9,-,TRBD2,TGTGCCAGCAGCGTAGGTGGGACTAGCTTTGAGACCCAGTACTTC,CASSVGGTSFETQYF
13,TRBJ1-2,TRBV29-1,-,-,TGCAGCGTTCCATGGACGGTGGGAGACGGCTACACCTTC,CSVPWTVGDGYTF
16,TRBJ2-2,TRBV18,-,TRBD1,TGTGCCAGCTCACCCGCGGGACAGGGGAGCACCGGGGAGCTGTTTTTT,CASSPAGQGSTGELFF
13,TRBJ1-1,TRBV12-5,-,-,TGTGCTAGTGGTCCAGGGGCCGGCACTGAAGCTTTCTTT,CASGPGAGTEAFF
15,TRBJ1-4,TRBV7-9,few,TRBD1,TGTGCCAGCAGCCCCCGGGACAGTCCTAATGAAAAACTGTTTTTT,CASSPRDSPNEKLFF
17,TRBJ2-2,TRBV10-1,-,-,TGCGCCAGCAGTGATGTTGGGTCAGGGGAGTTCGCCGGGGAGCTGTTTTTT,CASSDVGSGEFAGELFF
11,TRBJ1-1,TRBV10-1,-,-,TGCGCCAGCTCCCCCGCGCCTGAAGCTTTCTTT,CASSPAPEAFF